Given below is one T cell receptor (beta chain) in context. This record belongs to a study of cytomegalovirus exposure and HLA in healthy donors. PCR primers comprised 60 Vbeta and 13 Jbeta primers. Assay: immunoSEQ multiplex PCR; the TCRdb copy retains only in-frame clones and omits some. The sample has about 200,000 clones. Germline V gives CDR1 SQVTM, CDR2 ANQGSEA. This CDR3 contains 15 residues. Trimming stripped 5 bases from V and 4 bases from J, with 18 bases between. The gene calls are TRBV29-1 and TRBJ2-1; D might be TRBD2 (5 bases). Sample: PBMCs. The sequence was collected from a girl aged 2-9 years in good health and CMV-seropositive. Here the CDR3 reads CSVWRPEDPYNEQFF. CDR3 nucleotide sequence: TGCAGCGTTTGGAGGCCTGAGGACCCTTACAATGAGCAGTTCTTC.